The source of this TCR beta chain is a study of regulatory T cells in long-lasting Graves disease. Specified time point: newly diagnosed GD, antithyroid drugs for less than 3 months. Researchers made the TCR library from RNA that was extracted from PBMCs. Assembly of TCR beta libraries relied on iRepertoire HTBI primers together with Arm-PCR of CDR3 regions. TCRdb reanalysed the multiplex PCR reads using MiXCR and keeps one entry per CDR3 protein. The table lists roughly 380,000 distinct CDR3 sequences, around 15% of them singletons, with 20% to 25% in the top ten. CDR3 length: 14 residues. The V end was cut by 3 bases, the J end by 5 bases, with 8 bases between. At least ten counts were recorded for this clonotype.

Sequenced here: peripheral blood mononuclear cells (PBMCs), sampled at new diagnosis, from a patient treated with antithyroid drugs. This chain links TRBV12-3 or TRBV12-4 with TRBJ2-6; tentative D call: TRBD2 (5 bases). This TCR was recovered from a female donor with Graves disease. This chain's CDR3 is CASSLQRRANVLTF. CDR3 coding DNA: TGTGCCAGCAGTTTGCAGCGGAGGGCCAACGTCCTGACTTTC.